These T cell receptor beta chains were read from a single sample in a study of T cell repertoires in cytomegalovirus infection. TCRdb re-derived calls from the reads in MiXCR, one entry per CDR3 protein. The repertoire consists of more than 85,000 distinct CDR3 sequences, with about 30% occurring once and the leading ten covering about 81%. Their cognate antigens are unknown. The sample in question was CD8+ T cells from cultured PBMCs, obtained from culture after CMV antigen stimulation. The origin of the receptors is a human donor in good health (CMV status not recorded). Some clones in this sample may be carry-over from other donors' samples. The CDR3 runs from the conserved cysteine through the conserved F or W. D genes are given only for firm matches. Not all rows give a size; the values are once, few, many and, for expanded clones, a class.

d_call: TRBD1; j_call: TRBJ2-1; clone_size: few; v_call: TRBV6-2/TRBV6-3; cdr3_aa: CASRYLGGQADNEQFF; cdr3_nt: TGTGCCAGCCGCTACCTCGGGGGACAGGCAGACAATGAGCAGTTCTTC
d_call: TRBD1; j_call: TRBJ1-2; clone_size: once; v_call: TRBV10-3; cdr3_aa: CAISDPGQVLYGYTF; cdr3_nt: TGTGCCATCAGTGATCCGGGACAGGTTTTATATGGCTACACCTTC
d_call: .; j_call: TRBJ1-2; clone_size: .; v_call: TRBV5-4; cdr3_aa: CASSLEGGRALNGYTF; cdr3_nt: TGTGCCAGCAGCTTGGAAGGGGGTAGAGCTCTAAATGGCTACACCTTC
d_call: TRBD1; j_call: TRBJ1-4; clone_size: .; v_call: TRBV29-1; cdr3_aa: CSVYWTGTNEKLFF; cdr3_nt: TGCAGCGTTTACTGGACAGGGACTAATGAAAAACTGTTTTTT
d_call: TRBD1; j_call: TRBJ2-7; clone_size: once; v_call: TRBV5-4; cdr3_aa: CASSLGTGGHEQYF; cdr3_nt: TGTGCCAGCAGCTTGGGGACAGGAGGTCACGAGCAGTACTTC
d_call: TRBD2; j_call: TRBJ2-1; clone_size: few; v_call: TRBV6-4; cdr3_aa: CASSETSGGGNNEQFF; cdr3_nt: TGTGCCAGCAGTGAGACTAGCGGGGGGGGAAACAATGAGCAGTTCTTC
d_call: TRBD2; j_call: TRBJ2-1; clone_size: .; v_call: TRBV6-1; cdr3_aa: CASSASGLAGVSYNEQFF; cdr3_nt: TGTGCCAGCAGCGCCTCGGGACTAGCGGGGGTCAGCTACAATGAGCAGTTCTTC
d_call: .; j_call: TRBJ1-1; clone_size: .; v_call: TRBV19; cdr3_aa: CASRFGTRLTEAFF; cdr3_nt: TGTGCCAGTAGATTTGGGACTCGTCTCACTGAAGCTTTCTTT
d_call: .; j_call: TRBJ2-1; clone_size: .; v_call: TRBV12-3/TRBV12-4; cdr3_aa: CASSPPPALGSYNEQFF; cdr3_nt: TGTGCCAGCAGTCCGCCCCCAGCCCTCGGGTCCTACAATGAGCAGTTCTTC
d_call: .; j_call: TRBJ2-1; clone_size: .; v_call: TRBV11-1; cdr3_aa: CASSWGAGQYNEQFF; cdr3_nt: TGTGCCAGCAGCTGGGGCGCTGGCCAATACAATGAGCAGTTCTTC
d_call: .; j_call: TRBJ1-5; clone_size: many; v_call: TRBV7-2; cdr3_aa: CASSLGDGYQPQHF; cdr3_nt: TGTGCCAGCAGCTTAGGGGACGGTTATCAGCCCCAGCATTTT
d_call: .; j_call: TRBJ2-7; clone_size: few; v_call: TRBV19; cdr3_aa: CASSIPGLSYEQYF; cdr3_nt: TGTGCCAGTAGTATTCCAGGTCTTTCCTACGAGCAGTACTTC
d_call: TRBD2; j_call: TRBJ2-1; clone_size: .; v_call: TRBV7-9; cdr3_aa: CASSLILAGNNEQFF; cdr3_nt: TGTGCCAGCAGCTTAATCCTAGCGGGGAATAATGAGCAGTTCTTC
d_call: TRBD1; j_call: TRBJ1-6; clone_size: few; v_call: TRBV6-5; cdr3_aa: CASSTSDRGLSSYNSPLHF; cdr3_nt: TGTGCCAGCAGTACGTCAGACAGGGGCCTTAGCTCCTATAATTCACCCCTCCACTTT
d_call: .; j_call: TRBJ2-5; clone_size: few; v_call: TRBV7-9; cdr3_aa: CASSLAQGETQYF; cdr3_nt: TGTGCCAGCAGCTTAGCTCAAGGGGAGACCCAGTACTTC
d_call: .; j_call: TRBJ2-3; clone_size: many; v_call: TRBV6-2/TRBV6-3; cdr3_aa: CASSYSWREDTQYF; cdr3_nt: TGTGCCAGCAGTTACTCGTGGCGGGAAGATACGCAGTATTTT
d_call: .; j_call: TRBJ1-3; clone_size: many; v_call: TRBV6-1; cdr3_aa: CASSLGQSSGNTIYF; cdr3_nt: TGTGCCAGCAGTCTCGGACAAAGCTCTGGAAACACCATATATTTT
d_call: .; j_call: TRBJ1-4; clone_size: .; v_call: TRBV4-1; cdr3_aa: CASSQGQGHRNEKLFF; cdr3_nt: TGCGCCAGCAGCCAAGGCCAGGGACACCGTAATGAAAAACTGTTTTTT
d_call: .; j_call: TRBJ2-5; clone_size: few; v_call: TRBV24-1; cdr3_aa: CATRYGVGRRTQYF; cdr3_nt: TGTGCCACCCGTTACGGGGTTGGCCGCCGGACCCAGTACTTC
d_call: TRBD1; j_call: TRBJ2-3; clone_size: many; v_call: TRBV28; cdr3_aa: CASTPLGTGDYPSTDTQYF; cdr3_nt: TGTGCCAGCACCCCACTCGGGACAGGGGACTACCCTAGCACAGATACGCAGTATTTT
d_call: TRBD1; j_call: TRBJ1-5; clone_size: .; v_call: TRBV4-3; cdr3_aa: CASSPGTGNQPQHF; cdr3_nt: TGCGCCAGCAGCCCCGGGACAGGGAATCAGCCCCAGCATTTT
d_call: .; j_call: TRBJ1-2; clone_size: .; v_call: TRBV29-1; cdr3_aa: CSVEEVRNYGYTF; cdr3_nt: TGCAGCGTTGAAGAGGTCCGAAACTATGGCTACACCTTC
d_call: .; j_call: TRBJ1-2; clone_size: .; v_call: TRBV2; cdr3_aa: CASSDHKAPGYTF; cdr3_nt: TGTGCCAGCAGTGATCATAAGGCTCCCGGCTACACCTTC
d_call: .; j_call: TRBJ1-2; clone_size: .; v_call: TRBV20-1; cdr3_aa: CSAREGSYYGYTF; cdr3_nt: TGCAGTGCTAGAGAGGGATCCTACTATGGCTACACCTTC
d_call: .; j_call: TRBJ1-6; clone_size: few; v_call: TRBV6-5; cdr3_aa: CASRQGGGNSPLHF; cdr3_nt: TGTGCCAGCAGGCAGGGAGGAGGAAATTCACCCCTCCACTTT
d_call: .; j_call: TRBJ2-7; clone_size: few; v_call: TRBV19; cdr3_aa: CASGQLYEQYF; cdr3_nt: TGTGCCAGTGGACAGCTATACGAGCAGTACTTC
d_call: TRBD2; j_call: TRBJ2-5; clone_size: .; v_call: TRBV19; cdr3_aa: CASSPWEGETQYF; cdr3_nt: TGTGCCAGTAGTCCATGGGAGGGGGAGACCCAGTACTTC
d_call: .; j_call: TRBJ1-2; clone_size: few; v_call: TRBV27; cdr3_aa: CASSPLRQIDYGYTF; cdr3_nt: TGTGCCAGCAGCCCCCTCCGACAGATAGACTATGGCTACACCTTC
d_call: .; j_call: TRBJ2-5; clone_size: many; v_call: TRBV7-2; cdr3_aa: CASSLTPGRAQYF; cdr3_nt: TGTGCCAGCAGCTTGACCCCGGGACGGGCCCAGTACTTC
d_call: .; j_call: TRBJ1-5; clone_size: few; v_call: TRBV6-5; cdr3_aa: CASSPVGGANQPQHF; cdr3_nt: TGTGCCAGCAGTCCCGTGGGGGGGGCGAATCAGCCCCAGCATTTT
d_call: .; j_call: TRBJ2-1; clone_size: few; v_call: TRBV7-9; cdr3_aa: CADDSYNEQFF; cdr3_nt: TGTGCCGACGACAGCTACAATGAGCAGTTCTTC
d_call: .; j_call: TRBJ1-4; clone_size: few; v_call: TRBV4-1; cdr3_aa: CASSQEEGPGQNEKLFF; cdr3_nt: TGCGCCAGCAGCCAAGAGGAAGGGCCGGGACAAAATGAAAAACTGTTTTTT
d_call: TRBD1; j_call: TRBJ2-7; clone_size: few; v_call: TRBV27; cdr3_aa: CASSLSTGDEQYF; cdr3_nt: TGTGCCAGCAGTTTAAGCACAGGGGACGAGCAGTACTTC
d_call: .; j_call: TRBJ1-1; clone_size: few; v_call: TRBV5-6; cdr3_aa: CASSLDSVGYVTEAFF; cdr3_nt: TGTGCCAGCAGCTTGGATTCAGTAGGGTACGTCACTGAAGCTTTCTTT
d_call: .; j_call: TRBJ1-1; clone_size: .; v_call: TRBV5-5; cdr3_aa: CASSPEDTLEAFF; cdr3_nt: TGTGCCAGCAGCCCAGAAGACACTCTTGAAGCTTTCTTT
d_call: .; j_call: TRBJ2-2; clone_size: few; v_call: TRBV27; cdr3_aa: CASSMNTGELFF; cdr3_nt: TGTGCCAGCTCCATGAACACCGGGGAGCTGTTTTTT
d_call: TRBD1; j_call: TRBJ1-5; clone_size: .; v_call: TRBV19; cdr3_aa: CASSIHSIDRANQPQHF; cdr3_nt: TGTGCCAGTAGTATACACTCAATTGACAGGGCCAATCAGCCCCAGCATTTT
d_call: .; j_call: TRBJ1-1; clone_size: .; v_call: TRBV19; cdr3_aa: CASKGGTVAFF; cdr3_nt: TGTGCCAGTAAGGGGGGAACCGTGGCTTTCTTT
d_call: .; j_call: TRBJ2-1; clone_size: .; v_call: TRBV27; cdr3_aa: CASSPSGRGQGEQFF; cdr3_nt: TGTGCCAGCAGTCCATCGGGACGGGGCCAAGGTGAGCAGTTCTTC
d_call: .; j_call: TRBJ1-6; clone_size: .; v_call: TRBV5-4; cdr3_aa: CASSLGRDLWDNSPLHF; cdr3_nt: TGTGCCAGCAGCCTGGGACGGGACCTCTGGGATAATTCACCCCTCCACTTT
d_call: TRBD2; j_call: TRBJ2-3; clone_size: .; v_call: TRBV28; cdr3_aa: CATLADTDTQYF; cdr3_nt: TGTGCTACTCTAGCGGACACAGATACGCAGTATTTT